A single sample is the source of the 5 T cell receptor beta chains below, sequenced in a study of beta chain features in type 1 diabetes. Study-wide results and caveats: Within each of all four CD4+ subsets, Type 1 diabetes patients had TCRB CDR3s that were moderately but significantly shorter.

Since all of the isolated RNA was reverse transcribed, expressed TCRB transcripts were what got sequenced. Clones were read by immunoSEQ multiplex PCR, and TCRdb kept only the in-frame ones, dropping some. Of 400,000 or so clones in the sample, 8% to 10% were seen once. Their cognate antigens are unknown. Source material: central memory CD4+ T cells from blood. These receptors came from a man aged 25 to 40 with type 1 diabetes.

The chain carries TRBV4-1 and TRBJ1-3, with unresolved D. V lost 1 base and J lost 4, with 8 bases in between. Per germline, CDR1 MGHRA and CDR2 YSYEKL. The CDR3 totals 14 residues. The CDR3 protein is CASSQAARGNTIYF. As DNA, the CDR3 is TGCGCCAGCAGCCAAGCTGCCAGGGGAAACACCATATATTTT.

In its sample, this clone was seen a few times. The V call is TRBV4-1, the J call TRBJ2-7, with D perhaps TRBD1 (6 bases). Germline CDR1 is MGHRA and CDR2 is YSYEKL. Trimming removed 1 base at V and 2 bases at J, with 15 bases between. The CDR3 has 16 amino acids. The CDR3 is CASSQVGQGSAYEQYF. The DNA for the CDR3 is TGCGCCAGCAGCCAAGTAGGCCAGGGGTCGGCCTACGAGCAGTACTTC.

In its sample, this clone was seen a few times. The CDR3 region is CSVEAWPGPGGRNEAFF. The DNA for the CDR3 is TGCAGCGTTGAAGCTTGGCCGGGCCCTGGAGGGAGGAATGAAGCTTTCTTT. V usage is TRBV29-1 and J usage is TRBJ1-1; D not resolved. The CDR3 totals 17 residues. V was trimmed by 1 base and J by 7 bases, leaving 25 bases between them. Germline V gene sequence: CDR1 SQVTM, CDR2 ANQGSEA.

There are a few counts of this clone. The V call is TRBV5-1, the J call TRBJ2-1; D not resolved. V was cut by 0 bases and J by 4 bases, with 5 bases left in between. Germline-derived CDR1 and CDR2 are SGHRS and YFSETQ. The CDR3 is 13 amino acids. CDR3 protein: CASSLGTYNEQFF. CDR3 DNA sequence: TGCGCCAGCAGCTTGGGAACGTACAATGAGCAGTTCTTC.

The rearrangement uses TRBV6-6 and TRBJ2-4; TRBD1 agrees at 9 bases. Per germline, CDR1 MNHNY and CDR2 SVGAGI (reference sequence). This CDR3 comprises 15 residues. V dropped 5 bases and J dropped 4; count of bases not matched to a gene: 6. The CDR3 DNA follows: TGTGCCAGCAGTGACGCACAGGGGGCAAAAAACATTCAGTACTTC. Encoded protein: CASSDAQGAKNIQYF.